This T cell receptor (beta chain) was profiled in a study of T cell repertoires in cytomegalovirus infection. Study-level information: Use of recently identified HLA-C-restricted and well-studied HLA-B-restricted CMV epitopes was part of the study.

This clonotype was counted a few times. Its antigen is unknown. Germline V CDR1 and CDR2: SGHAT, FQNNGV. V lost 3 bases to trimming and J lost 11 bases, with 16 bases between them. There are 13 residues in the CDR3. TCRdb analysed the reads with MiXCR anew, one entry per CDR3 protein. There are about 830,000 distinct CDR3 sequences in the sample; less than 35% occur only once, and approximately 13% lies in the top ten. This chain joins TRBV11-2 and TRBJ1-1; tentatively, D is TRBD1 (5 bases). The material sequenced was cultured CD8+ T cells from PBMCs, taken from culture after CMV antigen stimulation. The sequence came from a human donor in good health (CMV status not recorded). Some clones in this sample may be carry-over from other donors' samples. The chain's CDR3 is CASSFGGTLGAFF. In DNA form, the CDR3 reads TGTGCCAGCAGCTTCGGAGGGACTCTGGGGGCTTTCTTT.